One sample yielded the 7 T cell receptor beta chains listed below, sequenced in a study of identifying expanded T cells in peripheral blood (dated by TCRdb to the late 2010s). Library construction relied on the immunoSEQ multiplex PCR assay. What TCRdb holds here is the immuneACCESS table cut down to in-frame rearrangements. Part of the clones is not present; checked against another copy, under half of the missing clones reflect an unresolved V gene, and the others are unexplained. The sample table records fewer than 60,000 clones; 82% of these occur just once. In total, the top ten clones hold about 14% of the sample. Input material: blood. All receptors come from a person aged 18 to 75 in good health.

The V gene is TRBV10-3, the J gene TRBJ2-7, with D uncertain. CDR3 length equals 15 residues. Trimming took 0 bases from V and 3 from J, leaving 12 bases between them. Germline CDR1 is ENHRY and CDR2 is SYGVKD. CDR3 sequence: CAISESMNRYYEQYV. The DNA for the CDR3 is TGTGCCATCAGTGAGTCGATGAATAGATACTACGAGCAGTACGTC.

The chain is built from TRBV5-1 and TRBJ2-5; TRBD2 agrees at 13 bases. V gave up 4 bases and J gave up 3 bases; unmatched junction bases: 6. The V gene's germline CDR1 is SGHRS and CDR2 YFSETQ. The CDR3 consists of 16 residues. The CDR3, as DNA: TGCGCCAGCAGCCTGACTAGCGGGGGGACGGAAGAGACCCAGTACTTC. Residues: CASSLTSGGTEETQYF.

This chain links TRBV4-1 with TRBJ1-1; weak D call: TRBD1 (5 bases). Trimming stripped 4 bases from V and 4 bases from J, with 13 bases between. CDR1 and CDR2 from the germline V gene are MGHRA and YSYEKL. This CDR3 is built from 14 residues. CDR3 in DNA: TGCGCCAGCAGCCCGGGACTGGTGGTCACTGAAGCTTTCTTT. Translation: CASSPGLVVTEAFF.

The rearrangement uses TRBV11-3 and TRBJ1-2, with 10 nucleotides matching TRBD1. The CDR3 has 14 residues. Germline V gene lookup returns CDR1 SGHNT and CDR2 YENEEA. V was clipped by 4 bases and J by 5 bases; unmatched bases: 4. The DNA of the CDR3 is TGTGCCAGCAGCTCCCGGACAGGGGGTTATGGCTACACCTTC. As protein: CASSSRTGGYGYTF.

This CDR3 reads CASSPTGQGGTGELFF. The CDR3 nucleotides read TGTGCCAGCTCACCTACTGGACAGGGCGGCACCGGGGAGCTGTTTTTT. This rearrangement joins TRBV18 to TRBJ2-2; 8 positions match TRBD1. The V and J ends lost 3 bases and 4 bases, in that order; junction bases with no gene match: 7. Looked up from germline, CDR1 is KGHSH and CDR2 is LQKENI. This CDR3 has 16 amino acids.

V usage is TRBV14 and J usage is TRBJ1-5; TRBD1 matches 9 bases. The V gene end was trimmed by 1 base and the J gene end by 1 base; junction bases not matched to a gene: 2. Germline CDR1 reads SGHDN; CDR2 reads FVKESK. This CDR3 region has 16 residues. Here the CDR3 reads CASSQVDRGSNQPQHF. In DNA form, the CDR3 reads TGTGCCAGCAGCCAAGTGGACAGGGGAAGCAATCAGCCCCAGCATTTT.

About this clone itself: The same CDR3 arises from other DNA sequences in this sample as well. The gene calls are TRBV5-3 and TRBJ2-7; TRBD1 aligns across 8 bases. TRBV5-3 is an ORF, with its function uncertain. The CDR3 has 15 residues. Losses at the gene ends were 7 bases for V and 0 bases for J; bases not matched to a gene: 9. CDR3 in DNA: TGTGCCAGACCTGGACAGGGTCCCCCCTCCTACGAGCAGTACGTC. This gives the protein CARPGQGPPSYEQYV.